These T cell receptor beta chains were read from a single sample in a study of T cell changes during pregnancy in multiple sclerosis. Data came from immunoSEQ multiplex PCR; TCRdb stores just in-frame clones and leaves some out. The sample includes about 93,000 clones, 90% to 95% seen only once; the top ten take under 2%. The source material was peripheral blood, sampled after pregnancy. These receptors all come from a female donor in good health, enrolled as a control in a pregnancy study. The CDR3 runs from the conserved cysteine through the conserved F or W. Fields, in order: CDR3 length, clone size, D gene, V gene, J gene, CDR3 protein, CDR3 DNA. A D gene is named only where the DNA matches it firmly. The size of a clone is reported for some rows only, either as once, few or many, or as a class for expanded clones.

>14|.|TRBD1|TRBV7-2|TRBJ2-4
CASSTRQGGNIQYF
TGTGCCAGCAGCACCCGACAGGGGGGAAACATTCAGTACTTC
>15|.|.|TRBV7-9|TRBJ1-3
CASSLWTVSGNTIYF
TGTGCCAGCAGCTTATGGACAGTCTCTGGAAACACCATATATTTT
>13|.|.|TRBV19|TRBJ1-4
CASSPVTNEKLFF
TGTGCCAGTAGTCCCGTGACTAATGAAAAACTGTTTTTT
>14|.|.|TRBV6-5|TRBJ2-1
CASSYGASYNEQFF
TGTGCCAGCAGTTACGGCGCTAGCTACAATGAGCAGTTCTTC
>13|.|.|TRBV6-5|TRBJ1-2
CASRSRGWDGYTF
TGTGCCAGCAGGTCTCGGGGGTGGGATGGCTACACCTTC
>13|.|.|TRBV14|TRBJ2-5
CASSQGLRETQYF
TGTGCCAGCAGCCAAGGCCTCAGGGAGACCCAGTACTTC
>17|.|TRBD1|TRBV28|TRBJ1-5
CASSLGRRDRSNQPQHF
TGTGCCAGCAGTTTAGGGCGCCGGGACAGGAGTAATCAGCCCCAGCATTTT
>15|.|.|TRBV5-4|TRBJ2-7
CASSPDRPRSYEQYF
TGTGCCAGCAGCCCTGACAGGCCACGCTCCTACGAGCAGTACTTC
>14|.|.|TRBV29-1|TRBJ1-4
CSVKPGESPEKLFF
TGCAGCGTTAAACCAGGGGAATCGCCTGAAAAACTGTTTTTT
>13|.|TRBD1|TRBV4-3|TRBJ2-7
CASSQVPGGRQYF
TGCGCCAGCAGCCAAGTTCCAGGGGGAAGGCAGTACTTC
>16|.|TRBD1|TRBV15|TRBJ2-7
CATSRDSGTGSYEQYF
TGTGCCACCAGCAGAGATTCAGGGACAGGCTCCTACGAGCAGTACTTC
>14|.|.|TRBV6-6|TRBJ1-6
CASSYFPEDSPLHF
TGTGCCAGCAGTTACTTCCCTGAGGATTCACCCCTCCACTTT
>14|.|.|TRBV5-6|TRBJ2-3
CASNRQGFTDTQYF
TGTGCCAGCAACCGCCAGGGGTTCACAGATACGCAGTATTTT
>14|.|.|TRBV11-2|TRBJ2-3
CASSLERVTDTQYF
TGTGCCAGCAGCTTAGAGAGGGTCACAGATACGCAGTATTTT
>14|.|.|TRBV7-9|TRBJ2-3
CASNRERSTDTQYF
TGTGCCAGCAACCGGGAGCGCAGCACAGATACGCAGTATTTT
>19|.|TRBD1|TRBV29-1|TRBJ2-7
CSVEEGGRGPVANPYEQYF
TGCAGCGTTGAAGAGGGGGGCAGGGGGCCGGTTGCCAACCCCTACGAGCAGTACTTC
>14|.|.|TRBV2|TRBJ1-6
CATLGVVSNSPLHF
TGTGCCACCTTAGGGGTGGTTAGTAATTCACCCCTCCACTTT
>13|once|.|TRBV7-3|TRBJ1-1
CASSLERFDEAFF
TGTGCCAGCAGCTTAGAGAGGTTTGACGAAGCTTTCTTT
>12|once|TRBD1|TRBV7-2|TRBJ2-7
CASSTQGNEQYF
TGTGCCAGCAGCACACAGGGGAACGAGCAGTACTTC
>17|.|.|TRBV7-9|TRBJ1-3
CASSTTAGGRPGNTIYF
TGTGCCAGCAGCACGACCGCCGGGGGTCGTCCTGGAAACACCATATATTTT
>15|.|.|TRBV4-1|TRBJ1-1
CASSQSPRVGTEAFF
TGCGCCAGCAGCCAAAGCCCGAGGGTAGGAACTGAAGCTTTCTTT
>15|.|TRBD1|TRBV6-1|TRBJ1-2
CASSARQGSNYGYTF
TGTGCCAGCAGTGCCAGACAGGGGTCTAACTATGGCTACACCTTC
>14|few|.|TRBV6-1|TRBJ2-1
CASSRDNSYNEQFF
TGTGCCAGCAGCCGGGACAACTCCTACAATGAGCAGTTCTTC
>12|.|.|TRBV2|TRBJ2-3
CASTERGDTQYF
TGTGCCAGCACCGAGAGAGGAGATACGCAGTATTTT
>14|.|.|TRBV7-3|TRBJ2-3
CASSLGGHTDTQYF
TGTGCCAGCAGCTTGGGGGGGCACACAGATACGCAGTATTTT
>13|.|.|TRBV19|TRBJ1-6
CASTGFYNSPLHF
TGTGCCAGTACAGGATTTTATAATTCACCCCTCCACTTT
>11|.|.|TRBV20-1|TRBJ2-7
CSAPGRAGGYF
TGCAGTGCTCCCGGGCGCGCCGGGGGGTACTTC
>16|.|TRBD1|TRBV9|TRBJ2-1
CASSVAPGQAYNEQFF
TGTGCCAGCAGCGTAGCGCCCGGACAGGCATACAATGAGCAGTTCTTC
>12|once|TRBD1|TRBV11-2|TRBJ1-6
CASSPPNRGMHF
TGTGCCAGCAGCCCACCAAACAGGGGTATGCACTTT
>15|.|TRBD1|TRBV7-9|TRBJ2-7
CASSSGQGMAYEQYF
TGTGCCAGCAGCTCGGGACAGGGGATGGCCTACGAGCAGTACTTC
>14|.|TRBD2|TRBV19|TRBJ2-7
CASSTQGGSYEQYF
TGTGCCAGTAGTACCCAGGGAGGGTCGTACGAGCAGTACTTC
>15|.|.|TRBV4-3|TRBJ1-4
CASSQAWVRGEKLFF
TGCGCCAGCAGCCAAGCATGGGTCAGGGGTGAAAAACTGTTTTTT
>15|once|.|TRBV6-6|TRBJ1-5
CASSYSRQDNQPQHF
TGTGCCAGCAGTTATTCAAGACAGGACAATCAGCCCCAGCATTTT
>15|.|TRBD1|TRBV15|TRBJ2-5
CATSTRTGAQETQYF
TGTGCCACCAGCACCAGGACAGGGGCCCAAGAGACCCAGTACTTC
>16|.|.|TRBV5-1|TRBJ1-3
CASSWGGDSSGNTIYF
TGCGCCAGCAGCTGGGGCGGGGATAGCTCTGGAAACACCATATATTTT
>15|.|.|TRBV27|TRBJ1-2
CASSRQPDSLGGYTF
TGTGCCAGCAGTCGCCAGCCGGACTCCCTGGGAGGCTACACCTTC
>15|.|.|TRBV5-1|TRBJ2-1
CASSLVVQGGNEQFF
TGCGCCAGCAGCTTGGTAGTTCAGGGAGGCAATGAGCAGTTCTTC
>15|.|TRBD2|TRBV4-3|TRBJ2-7
CASSLGTSGPYEQYF
TGCGCCAGCAGCCTAGGGACTAGCGGCCCCTACGAGCAGTACTTC
>18|.|TRBD1|TRBV18|TRBJ2-2
CASSPQDTGARGAGELFF
TGTGCCAGCTCACCACAGGATACAGGGGCCAGAGGGGCCGGGGAGCTGTTTTTT
>16|.|.|TRBV19|TRBJ1-6
CASSMGGRIGNSPLHF
TGTGCCAGTAGTATGGGAGGAAGGATCGGGAATTCACCCCTCCACTTT